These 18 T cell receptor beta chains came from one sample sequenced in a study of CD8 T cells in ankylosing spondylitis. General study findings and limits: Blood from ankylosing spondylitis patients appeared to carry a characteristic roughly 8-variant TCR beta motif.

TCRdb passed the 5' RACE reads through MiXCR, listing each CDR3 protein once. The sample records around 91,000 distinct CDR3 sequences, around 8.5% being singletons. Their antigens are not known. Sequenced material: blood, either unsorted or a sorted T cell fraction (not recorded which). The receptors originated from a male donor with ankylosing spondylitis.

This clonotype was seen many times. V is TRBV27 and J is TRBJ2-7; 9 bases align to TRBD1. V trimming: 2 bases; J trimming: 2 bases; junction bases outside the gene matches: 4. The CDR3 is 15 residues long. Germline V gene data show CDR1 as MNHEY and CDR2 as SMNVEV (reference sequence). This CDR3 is CASSLQGQGPYEQYF. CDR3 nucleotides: TGTGCCAGCAGTTTACAGGGACAGGGACCCTACGAGCAGTACTTC.

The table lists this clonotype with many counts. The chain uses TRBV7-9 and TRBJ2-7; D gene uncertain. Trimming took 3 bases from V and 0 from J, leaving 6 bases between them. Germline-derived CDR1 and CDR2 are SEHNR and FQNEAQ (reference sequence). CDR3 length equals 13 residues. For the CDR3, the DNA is TGTGCCAGCAGCTTGCCCTTCTCCTACGAGCAGTACGTC. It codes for CASSLPFSYEQYV.

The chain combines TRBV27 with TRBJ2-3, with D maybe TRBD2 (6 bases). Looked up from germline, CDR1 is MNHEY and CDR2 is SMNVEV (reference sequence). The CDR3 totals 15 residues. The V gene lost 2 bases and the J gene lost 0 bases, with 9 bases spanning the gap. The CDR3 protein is CASSLPGTSTDTQYF. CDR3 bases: TGTGCCAGCAGTTTACCCGGGACTAGCACAGATACGCAGTATTTT.

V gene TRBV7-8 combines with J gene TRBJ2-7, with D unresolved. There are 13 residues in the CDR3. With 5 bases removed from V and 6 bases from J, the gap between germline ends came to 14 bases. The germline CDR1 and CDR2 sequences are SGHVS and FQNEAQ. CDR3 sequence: CASSHIGPFEQYF. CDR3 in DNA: TGTGCCAGCAGCCATATAGGACCCTTCGAGCAGTACTTC.

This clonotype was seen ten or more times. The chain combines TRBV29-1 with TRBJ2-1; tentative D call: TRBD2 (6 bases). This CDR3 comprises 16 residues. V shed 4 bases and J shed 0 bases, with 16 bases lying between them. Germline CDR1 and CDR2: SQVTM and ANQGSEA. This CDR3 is CSVVLAHWSSYNEQFF. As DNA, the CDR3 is TGCAGCGTTGTACTAGCCCATTGGAGCTCCTACAATGAGCAGTTCTTC.

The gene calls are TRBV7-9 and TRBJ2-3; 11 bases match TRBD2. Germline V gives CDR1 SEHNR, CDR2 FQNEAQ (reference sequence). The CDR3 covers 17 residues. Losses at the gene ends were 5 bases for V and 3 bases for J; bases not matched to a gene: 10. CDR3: CASSAPGLAGGTDTQYF. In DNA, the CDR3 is TGTGCCAGCAGCGCCCCAGGGCTAGCGGGAGGAACAGATACGCAGTATTTT.

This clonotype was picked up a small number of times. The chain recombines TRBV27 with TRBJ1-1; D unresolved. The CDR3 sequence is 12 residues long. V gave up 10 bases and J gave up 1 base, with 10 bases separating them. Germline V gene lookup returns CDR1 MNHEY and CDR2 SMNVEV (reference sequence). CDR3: CATRSGNTEAFF. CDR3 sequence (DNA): TGTGCCACAAGGTCGGGGAACACTGAAGCTTTCTTT.

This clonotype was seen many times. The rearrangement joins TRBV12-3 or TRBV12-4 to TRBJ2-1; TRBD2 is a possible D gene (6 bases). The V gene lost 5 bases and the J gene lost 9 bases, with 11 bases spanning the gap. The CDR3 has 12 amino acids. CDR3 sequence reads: CASSEEGFEQFF. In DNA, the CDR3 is TGTGCCAGCAGTGAGGAGGGTTTTGAGCAGTTCTTC.

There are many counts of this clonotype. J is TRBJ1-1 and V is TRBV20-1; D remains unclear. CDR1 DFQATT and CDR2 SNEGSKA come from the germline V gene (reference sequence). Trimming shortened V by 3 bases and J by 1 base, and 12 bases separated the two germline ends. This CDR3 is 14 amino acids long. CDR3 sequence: CSASAELPNTEAFF. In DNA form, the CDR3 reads TGCAGTGCTAGCGCAGAGCTACCGAACACTGAAGCTTTCTTT.

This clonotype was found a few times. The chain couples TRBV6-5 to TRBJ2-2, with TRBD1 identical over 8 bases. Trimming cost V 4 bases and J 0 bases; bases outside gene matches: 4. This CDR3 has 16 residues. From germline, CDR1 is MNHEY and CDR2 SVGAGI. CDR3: CASSFPQGANTGELFF. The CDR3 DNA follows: TGTGCCAGCAGTTTTCCACAGGGGGCGAACACCGGGGAGCTGTTTTTT.

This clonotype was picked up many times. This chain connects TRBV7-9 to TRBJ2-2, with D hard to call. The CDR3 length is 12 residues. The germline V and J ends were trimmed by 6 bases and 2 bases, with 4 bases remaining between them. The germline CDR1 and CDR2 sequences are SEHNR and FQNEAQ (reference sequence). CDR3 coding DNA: TGTGCCAGCAGTGGAAACACCGGGGAGCTGTTTTTT. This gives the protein CASSGNTGELFF.

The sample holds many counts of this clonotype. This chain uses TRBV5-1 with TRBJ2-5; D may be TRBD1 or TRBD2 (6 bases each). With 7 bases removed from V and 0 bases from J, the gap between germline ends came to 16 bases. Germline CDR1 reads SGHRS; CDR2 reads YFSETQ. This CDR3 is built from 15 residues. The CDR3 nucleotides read TGCGCCAGCCGGCGGGAAGGGGGATACCAAGAGACCCAGTACTTC. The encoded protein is CASRREGGYQETQYF.

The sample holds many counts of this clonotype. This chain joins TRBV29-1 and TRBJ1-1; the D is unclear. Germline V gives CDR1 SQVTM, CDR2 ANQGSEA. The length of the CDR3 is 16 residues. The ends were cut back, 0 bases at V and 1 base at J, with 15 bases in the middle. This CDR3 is CSVEDRGGGPNTEAFF. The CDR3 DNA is TGCAGCGTTGAAGATCGCGGTGGCGGACCGAACACTGAAGCTTTCTTT.

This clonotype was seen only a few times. CDR3 in amino acids: CASSPAVNEQFF. DNA for the CDR3: TGTGCCAGCAGCCCCGCTGTGAATGAGCAGTTCTTC. This chain links TRBV11-2 with TRBJ2-1; unclear D gene. The V end was cut by 5 bases, the J end by 7 bases, with 9 bases between. Germline values: CDR1 SGHAT, CDR2 FQNNGV. The CDR3 covers 12 residues. Filled out from reference TRBV11-2 and TRBJ2-1, the complete variable domain reads EAGVAQSPRYKIIEKRQSVAFWCNPISGHATLYWYQQILGQGPKLLIQFQNNGVVDDSQLPKDRFSAERLKGVDSTLKIQPAKLEDSAVYLCASSPAVNEQFFGPGTRLTVL.

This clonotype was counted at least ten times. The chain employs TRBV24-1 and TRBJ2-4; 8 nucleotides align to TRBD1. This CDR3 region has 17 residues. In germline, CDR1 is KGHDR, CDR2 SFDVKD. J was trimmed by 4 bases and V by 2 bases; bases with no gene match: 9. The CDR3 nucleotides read TGTGCCACCAGTGATTCAATGGACAGGGAGGAAAAAAACATTCAGTACTTC. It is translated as CATSDSMDREEKNIQYF.

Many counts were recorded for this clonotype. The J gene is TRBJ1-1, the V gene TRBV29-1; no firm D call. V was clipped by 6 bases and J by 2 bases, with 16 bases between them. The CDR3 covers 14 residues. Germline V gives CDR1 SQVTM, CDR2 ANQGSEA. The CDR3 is CSVLSGLKNTEAFF. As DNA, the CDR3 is TGCAGCGTGCTATCAGGCCTAAAAAACACTGAAGCTTTCTTT.

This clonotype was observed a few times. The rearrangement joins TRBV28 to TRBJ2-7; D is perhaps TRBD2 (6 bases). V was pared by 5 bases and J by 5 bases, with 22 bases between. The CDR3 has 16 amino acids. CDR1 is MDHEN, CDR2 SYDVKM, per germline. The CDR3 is CASSAPPGEHLDEQYF. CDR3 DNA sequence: TGTGCCAGCAGTGCCCCCCCGGGGGAGCACCTAGACGAGCAGTACTTC.

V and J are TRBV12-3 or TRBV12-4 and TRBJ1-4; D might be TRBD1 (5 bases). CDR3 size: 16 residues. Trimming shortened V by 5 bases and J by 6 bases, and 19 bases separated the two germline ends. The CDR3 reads CASSPGPRGGYEKLFF. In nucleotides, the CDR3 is TGTGCCAGCAGTCCGGGACCGAGGGGTGGGTATGAAAAACTGTTTTTT.